This T cell receptor (beta chain) was observed in a study of T-cell memory formation after mild COVID-19. Comment on this clonotype: Its specificity is unknown.

TCRalpha and TCRbeta libraries used 5'RACE with constant-segment primers and UMIs. MiXCR, applied by TCRdb to the 5' RACE reads, yields one record per CDR3 protein. Here the sample spans hundreds of thousands of distinct CDR3 sequences, roughly 22% being singletons. Broader study findings: Among CD4+ contracting clones, most were CM and EM, and CD8+ ones EMRA.

This CDR3 is 16 amino acids long. Trimming at V came to 6 bases and at J to 5 bases, leaving 8 bases not matched to a gene. Germline-derived CDR1 and CDR2 are SGHAT and FQNNGV. This receptor was obtained from an adult woman who had mild COVID-19 (a few samples of this study predate the infection). Cell type and time point are not known. Sequenced input: PBMCs or a T cell subset sorted from them (not recorded which). V is TRBV11-2 and J is TRBJ2-2, with TRBD2 matching 11 bases. The CDR3 spells CASRPPGLAVTGELFF. The CDR3 DNA reads TGTGCCAGCAGACCGCCGGGACTAGCGGTGACCGGGGAGCTGTTTTTT.